This T cell receptor (beta chain) was captured in a study of cytotoxic CD8 clonotypes in ibrutinib-treated CLL. This CDR3 has 13 residues. The germline gives CDR1 MGHRA, CDR2 YSYEKL. V was trimmed by 1 base and J by 8 bases, leaving 10 bases between them. For this clone: The antigen is unknown.

The data were produced by immunoSEQ multiplex PCR, yet TCRdb's version contains in-frame clones alone and is incomplete. The sample holds approximately 25,000 clones, roughly 74% seen once. The study's findings and limits: Public clonotypes were rare and shrank or held steady on treatment.

The origin of this receptor is a human donor with chronic lymphocytic leukemia. Source: PBMCs, taken after 12 months of ibrutinib treatment. The chain recombines TRBV4-1 with TRBJ2-3, with D perhaps TRBD1 (5 bases). The CDR3 coding sequence is TGCGCCAGCAGCCAAGGGCCGCAGGGTACGCAGTATTTT. Its translation: CASSQGPQGTQYF.